This T cell receptor (beta chain) was documented in a study of CD8 T cells in Susac syndrome. This clonotype was recorded once. TEMRA cells underwent FACS enrichment and CD8+ and CD4+ T cells underwent negative isolation. Random hexamers served to reverse transcribe roughly 0.45 to 1 ug RNA. The authors amplified TCR beta CDR3 across 54 Vbeta and 13 Jbeta using immunoSEQ multiplex PCR. TCRdb used MiXCR to reprocess the immunoSEQ multiplex PCR reads, holding one entry per CDR3 protein. Of 150,000 to 200,000 distinct CDR3 sequences detected, around 94% appear once; the ten largest clones hold roughly 0.13%. The sequencing sample was made of CD4+ T cells from PBMCs. This TCR derives from a human donor in good health.

The CDR3 DNA sequence: TGCAGTGCTACAACAGGGGCAGCCTACGAGCAGTACTTC. Its translation is CSATTGAAYEQYF. The chain recombines TRBV20-1 with TRBJ2-7; 7 bases map to TRBD1. This CDR3 has 13 amino acids. Germline-derived CDR1 and CDR2 are DFQATT and SNEGSKA (reference sequence). Trimming cost V 4 bases and J 2 bases; bases outside gene matches: 5.